Below, one T cell receptor (beta chain) is given with its context. The repertoire was sequenced with immunoSEQ multiplex PCR; TCRdb's copy has only in-frame clones and lacks some. The sample yields 95,000 to 150,000 clones, about 93% seen once. This entry belongs to a study of OX40 agonist ivuxolimab in advanced cancers. Study details: All patients had ivuxolimab intravenously every 2 weeks at 0.01 to 10 mg/kg.

Sequenced material: CD4+ or CD8+ T cells sorted from blood, taken in a trial of the OX40 agonist ivuxolimab. The TCR comes from an adult with an advanced solid tumor such as melanoma, head and neck, liver or kidney cancer.

The CDR3 DNA reads TGTGCCAGCAGTTACAATGGGGGAGCGACAGATACGCAGTATTTT. Encoded protein: CASSYNGGATDTQYF. The chain recombines TRBV6-6 with TRBJ2-3, with D tentatively TRBD1 or TRBD2 (5 bases each). There are 15 residues in the CDR3. Germline values: CDR1 MNHNY, CDR2 SVGAGI (reference sequence). Trimming stripped 2 bases from V and 3 bases from J, with 12 bases between.